A selection of T cell receptor beta chains follows, all from one sample in a study of blood T cell repertoires in COVID-19. Data came from immunoSEQ multiplex PCR; TCRdb stores just in-frame clones and leaves some out. There are about 350,000 clones in the sample; about 90% occur only once, and 1% lies in the top ten. Sequenced input: PBMCs or T cells enriched from blood (not recorded which). These receptor sequences come from a woman in her twenties or thirties who had recovered from COVID-19. CDR3s include the opening cysteine and the closing phenylalanine or tryptophan. The order of the fields is J gene, D gene, V gene, clone size, CDR3 protein, CDR3 DNA. The D gene is left open where the match is weak. Rows give clone size only sometimes, using once, few, many, or a class for an expanded clone.

TRBJ2-7	.	TRBV27	.	CASSLFPGSTYEQYF	TGTGCCAGCAGTTTATTCCCGGGGTCCACCTACGAGCAGTACTTC
TRBJ2-7	TRBD1	TRBV5-3	.	CARSQRQGLENEQYF	TGTGCCAGAAGCCAGCGACAGGGGCTTGAAAACGAGCAGTACTTC
TRBJ1-5	TRBD1	TRBV7-8	once	CASSLARDSLYQPQHF	TGTGCCAGCAGCTTAGCCCGGGACAGTCTTTATCAGCCCCAGCATTTT
TRBJ2-5	.	TRBV19	.	CASSIRLDNQETQYF	TGTGCCAGTAGTATTCGTCTGGACAACCAAGAGACCCAGTACTTC
TRBJ1-4	.	TRBV11-2	.	CASKPGGEKLFF	TGTGCCAGCAAGCCGGGGGGAGAAAAACTGTTTTTT
TRBJ1-6	.	TRBV7-2	.	CASSRGPYNSPLHF	TGTGCCAGCAGCAGGGGCCCCTATAATTCACCCCTCCACTTT
TRBJ1-5	.	TRBV4-1	.	CASSFRTGGGQPQHF	TGCGCCAGCAGTTTTCGTACGGGAGGAGGTCAGCCCCAGCATTTT
TRBJ2-7	.	TRBV2	few	CASSPRQGLYEQYF	TGTGCCAGCAGCCCGCGGCAGGGGCTCTACGAGCAGTACTTC
TRBJ1-5	TRBD1	TRBV19	once	CASTGQLTSNQPQHF	TGTGCCAGTACGGGACAGCTTACAAGCAATCAGCCCCAGCATTTT
TRBJ1-5	.	TRBV4-2	few	CASSQDRIQPQHF	TGTGCCAGCAGCCAAGATAGAATCCAGCCCCAGCATTTT
TRBJ2-7	.	TRBV12-3/TRBV12-4	.	CASSLVRGYEQYF	TGTGCCAGCAGTTTGGTGCGGGGCTACGAGCAGTACTTC
TRBJ2-7	.	TRBV20-1	.	CSASVRSSSYEQYF	TGCAGTGCTAGTGTACGTTCCAGCTCCTACGAGCAGTACTTC
TRBJ2-1	.	TRBV2	.	CASSESITSSYNEQFF	TGTGCCAGCAGTGAATCGATCACCAGCTCCTACAATGAGCAGTTCTTC
TRBJ1-2	.	TRBV28	.	CASSLERITTGGYTF	TGTGCCAGCAGTTTAGAACGAATCACGACGGGGGGCTACACCTTC
TRBJ2-7	TRBD2	TRBV18	few	CASQQGRGWSYEQYF	TGTGCCAGTCAACAAGGGAGGGGTTGGTCCTACGAGCAGTACTTC
TRBJ2-7	TRBD2	TRBV4-1	.	CASSQDGGGAIYEQYF	TGCGCCAGCAGCCAAGATGGCGGGGGGGCAATCTACGAGCAGTACTTC
TRBJ2-1	TRBD1	TRBV19	.	CASSRERQGIEQFF	TGTGCCAGTAGTCGAGAACGACAGGGAATTGAGCAGTTCTTC
TRBJ2-7	.	TRBV7-8	.	CASSLEVAAGEQYF	TGTGCCAGCAGCTTAGAGGTGGCCGCGGGCGAGCAGTACTTC
TRBJ2-7	TRBD2	TRBV5-5	.	CASSFGLTSVTHEQYF	TGTGCCAGCAGCTTCGGACTGACTAGCGTTACCCACGAGCAGTACTTC
TRBJ2-7	.	TRBV5-1	.	CASSLDSRQATYEQYF	TGCGCCAGCAGCTTGGATTCGAGACAGGCAACCTACGAGCAGTACTTC
TRBJ2-3	.	TRBV7-9	.	CASMLPRDTQYF	TGTGCCAGCATGCTGCCCCGGGATACGCAGTATTTT
TRBJ1-5	TRBD1	TRBV19	.	CASSGRDRGHRQPQHF	TGTGCCAGTAGTGGGCGGGACAGGGGGCATAGGCAGCCCCAGCATTTT
TRBJ1-2	TRBD1	TRBV28	.	CASRTGNSHGYTF	TGTGCCAGCAGGACAGGGAACTCCCATGGCTACACCTTC
TRBJ1-2	TRBD1	TRBV30	.	CAWSGGQSYGYTF	TGTGCCTGGAGTGGGGGACAGAGCTATGGCTACACCTTC
TRBJ2-7	.	TRBV19	.	CASSMGGAHEQYF	TGTGCCAGTAGTATGGGGGGGGCCCACGAGCAGTACTTC
TRBJ2-5	.	TRBV3-1/TRBV3-2	.	CASSLPIAETRIQQETQYF	TGTGCCAGCAGCCTACCCATTGCGGAAACAAGAATTCAACAAGAGACCCAGTACTTC
TRBJ1-5	.	TRBV28	.	CASSSQGQPQHF	TGTGCCAGCAGTTCACAGGGACAGCCCCAGCATTTT
TRBJ1-2	.	TRBV28	.	CASSFLILSGALNYGYTF	TGTGCCAGCAGTTTTTTGATACTTTCAGGGGCTCTTAACTATGGCTACACCTTC
TRBJ1-5	TRBD1	TRBV28	once	CASSPRGTGTNQPQHF	TGTGCCAGCAGTCCACGCGGGACAGGCACTAATCAGCCCCAGCATTTT
TRBJ2-4	TRBD1	TRBV19	once	CASSTGRDRGLGYIQYF	TGTGCCAGTAGCACGGGCCGGGACAGGGGGCTGGGATACATTCAGTACTTC
TRBJ2-1	TRBD2	TRBV25-1	.	CASSSPGGRDEQFF	TGTGCCAGCAGTAGTCCGGGGGGGCGGGATGAGCAGTTCTTC
TRBJ1-6	.	TRBV3-1/TRBV3-2	.	CASSQGSSYNSPLHF	TGTGCCAGCAGCCAGGGGAGCTCCTATAATTCACCCCTCCACTTT
TRBJ1-1	.	TRBV3-1/TRBV3-2	.	CASTLGGGRVAFF	TGTGCCAGCACCCTGGGAGGGGGACGAGTAGCTTTCTTT
TRBJ2-7	.	TRBV28	.	CASSSIASFGEQYF	TGTGCCAGCAGTTCCATCGCTTCGTTCGGCGAGCAGTACTTC
TRBJ1-1	.	TRBV7-9	.	CASSLSRTEAFF	TGTGCCAGCAGCTTATCGCGCACTGAAGCTTTCTTT
TRBJ2-3	.	TRBV5-6	.	CASSLEWQGSTDTQYF	TGTGCCAGCAGCTTGGAATGGCAGGGGAGCACAGATACGCAGTATTTT
TRBJ2-3	.	TRBV7-9	.	CASSFVAGAYTDTQYF	TGTGCCAGCAGCTTTGTGGCGGGGGCTTACACAGATACGCAGTATTTT
TRBJ1-2	TRBD1	TRBV3-1/TRBV3-2	.	CASSQREQGNGYTF	TGTGCCAGCAGCCAAAGGGAACAGGGGAATGGCTACACCTTC
TRBJ2-2	TRBD2	TRBV5-1	.	CASSLQTSAYTGELFF	TGCGCCAGCAGCTTGCAGACTAGCGCATACACCGGGGAGCTGTTTTTT
TRBJ2-2	TRBD1	TRBV7-7	.	CASSQLPGQGGSNTGELFF	TGTGCCAGCAGCCAACTGCCGGGACAGGGTGGCTCGAACACCGGGGAGCTGTTTTTT
TRBJ2-1	TRBD2	TRBV5-1	.	CASSLVSGGAYNEQFF	TGCGCCAGCAGCTTGGTAAGCGGGGGGGCCTACAATGAGCAGTTCTTC